This T cell receptor (beta chain) was sequenced for a study of tumor-infiltrating lymphocytes in primary liver carcinoma. From germline, CDR1 is MDHEN and CDR2 SYDVKM. This CDR3 contains 14 residues. V dropped 5 bases and J dropped 10 bases, with 17 bases sitting between them. Starting material of about 0.45 ug total RNA yielded TCR beta cDNA via a constant-region primer. It was through three nested multiplex PCR rounds of slightly modified ARM-PCR that TCR beta libraries arose. PCR rounds one and two used TRBV1-TRBV30 forward primers with a C-beta reverse primer for about 11 cycles each. TCRdb ran MiXCR on the multiplex PCR reads and lists one entry per CDR3 protein. Of 300,000 to 350,000 distinct CDR3 sequences in the sample, roughly two thirds were seen once. They got blood RNA out of unsorted whole blood and also pulled out germline DNA.

The sample comprised peripheral blood. The chain is built from TRBV28 and TRBJ1-4; D remains unclear. This TCR was sampled from a man aged 40-55 years with primary liver carcinoma and hepatitis B virus infection. The CDR3 region is CASSLSAGLGKLFF. The CDR3 coding sequence is TGTGCCAGCAGTCTAAGCGCGGGTCTTGGAAAACTGTTTTTT.